Shown below are 32 T cell receptor beta chains from a single sample sequenced in a study of T cells after yellow fever vaccination. MiXCR, run by TCRdb on the 5' RACE reads, gives a single entry per CDR3 protein. The data hold 400,000 or so distinct CDR3 sequences, with around 6.5% observed a single time. The input for sequencing was PBMCs, taken 5 days after the yellow fever booster vaccination. These receptors all stem from a man younger than 40 who received the YFV17D yellow fever vaccine.

Ten or more counts support this clonotype. This rearrangement joins TRBV18 to TRBJ2-3; D is unresolved. The V end was cut by 3 bases, the J end by 0 bases, with 10 bases between. The CDR3 runs 15 residues. Germline V gene lookup returns CDR1 KGHSH and CDR2 LQKENI. The CDR3 region is CASSPWADSTDTQYF. Written as DNA, the CDR3 is TGTGCCAGCTCACCTTGGGCGGATAGCACAGATACGCAGTATTTT.

This clonotype was observed a handful of times. This chain joins TRBV20-1 and TRBJ2-1; perhaps TRBD2 as D (6 bases). The CDR3 extends over 13 amino acids. Trimming pared 3 bases from V and 7 bases from J, leaving 13 bases between. Germline-derived CDR1 and CDR2 are DFQATT and SNEGSKA (reference sequence). The CDR3 sequence: CSASPGTLNEQFF. CDR3 nucleotides: TGCAGTGCTAGTCCCGGGACTCTTAATGAGCAGTTCTTC.

This sequence joins TRBV12-3 or TRBV12-4 and TRBJ2-5; 9 nucleotides match TRBD1. The V segment lost 5 bases and the J segment 5 bases; nucleotides outside the gene matches: 9. The CDR3 runs to 15 residues. The CDR3 DNA sequence: TGTGCCAGCAGTCTGGGACAGGGAAGTTGGGAGACCCAGTACTTC. Protein product: CASSLGQGSWETQYF.

This clonotype occurred a few times. The J gene is TRBJ2-5, the V gene TRBV29-1; tentatively, D is TRBD2 (6 bases). CDR1 is SQVTM, CDR2 ANQGSEA, per germline. The V and J ends lost 0 bases and 5 bases respectively, with 10 bases between them. CDR3 length equals 13 residues. The DNA of the CDR3 is TGCAGCGTTGAAGAGGGAGGCGGCGAGACCCAGTACTTC. It translates to CSVEEGGGETQYF.

CDR3 sequence reads: CASGSRAQYF. For the CDR3, the DNA is TGTGCCAGCGGTTCACGGGCCCAGTACTTC. The V call is TRBV27, the J call TRBJ2-5; no definite D call. The germline V gene has CDR1 MNHEY and CDR2 SMNVEV (reference sequence). The CDR3 totals 10 residues. V lost 8 bases, J lost 9 bases, and 10 bases lay in between.

This clonotype has ten or more counts. The V and J genes are TRBV27 and TRBJ2-5, with D uncertain. Trimming shortened V by 8 bases and J by 4 bases, and 20 bases separated the two germline ends. The CDR3 has 15 residues. Germline lookup yields CDR1 MNHEY and CDR2 SMNVEV (reference sequence). The CDR3 nucleotides read TGTGCCAGCCGTCAAGGAATAGGTAGAAGAGAGACCCAGTACTTC. This encodes CASRQGIGRRETQYF.

This clonotype was seen ten or more times. V and J are TRBV7-9 and TRBJ2-2; 9 positions agree with TRBD2. Losses at the gene ends were 4 bases for V and 5 bases for J; bases not matched to a gene: 5. CDR3 size: 15 residues. Germline lookup yields CDR1 SEHNR and CDR2 FQNEAQ (reference sequence). The CDR3 sequence: CASSSMGLATGELFF. The DNA of the CDR3 is TGTGCCAGCAGCTCGATGGGACTAGCAACCGGGGAGCTGTTTTTT.

V is TRBV5-1 and J is TRBJ2-7, with 8 bases lining up with TRBD1. CDR1 is SGHRS and CDR2 is YFSETQ in the germline V gene. The V and J ends lost 7 bases and 1 base, in that order; junction bases with no gene match: 10. The CDR3 is 15 amino acids. CDR3 loop: CASGPGQGSSYEQYF. In DNA form, the CDR3 reads TGCGCCAGCGGACCTGGACAGGGTTCGTCCTACGAGCAGTACTTC.

This clonotype was seen at least ten times. This chain uses TRBV5-1 with TRBJ1-5; D unresolved. The germline CDR1 and CDR2 sequences are SGHRS and YFSETQ. V was cut by 0 bases and J by 6 bases, with 10 bases left in between. The CDR3 covers 14 residues. CDR3 amino acids: CASSLEGPAQPQHF. In nucleotides, the CDR3 is TGCGCCAGCAGCTTGGAGGGCCCCGCTCAGCCCCAGCATTTT. Supplemented by reference TRBV5-1 and TRBJ1-5, the full variable domain reads KAGVTQTPRYLIKTRGQQVTLSCSPISGHRSVSWYQQTPGQGLQFLFEYFSETQRNKGNFPGRFSGRQFSNSRSEMNVSTLELGDSALYLCASSLEGPAQPQHFGDGTRLSIL.

This clonotype appeared a few times. This chain links TRBV19 with TRBJ2-6; D not resolved. The germline V gene encodes CDR1 LNHDA and CDR2 SQIVND (reference sequence). Between the trimmed V and J ends, which lost 5 bases and 3 bases, there was a span of 11 bases. The CDR3 is 15 amino acids. The CDR3 sequence: CASSDVGFGANVLTF. CDR3 DNA: TGTGCCAGTAGTGATGTGGGGTTTGGGGCCAACGTCCTGACTTTC.

This clonotype was counted between two and nine times. The J gene is TRBJ2-4, the V gene TRBV20-1; D might be TRBD2 (6 bases). CDR3 size: 13 residues. V dropped 6 bases and J dropped 7 bases, with 16 bases sitting between them. Germline V gives CDR1 DFQATT, CDR2 SNEGSKA (reference sequence). CDR3 coding DNA: TGCAGTGCGTCTCGGGCGGGAAGGAACATTCAGTACTTC. It yields the protein CSASRAGRNIQYF.

This clonotype showed up many times. The chain joins TRBV4-3 to TRBJ2-3; D uncertain. The CDR3 is made up of 14 amino acids. With 0 bases removed from V and 2 bases from J, the gap between germline ends came to 6 bases. The germline gives CDR1 LGHNA, CDR2 YSLEER. This chain's CDR3 is CASSQDSNTDTQYF. CDR3 sequence (DNA): TGCGCCAGCAGCCAAGATTCTAACACAGATACGCAGTATTTT.

This clonotype appeared many times. This rearrangement joins TRBV6-4 to TRBJ2-7; 7 bases agree with TRBD2. Trimming cost V 6 bases and J 0 bases; bases outside gene matches: 20. The CDR3 has 19 residues. Germline V lookup: CDR1 MRHNA, CDR2 SNTAGT. CDR3 residues: CASRDRGPGGAGSSYEQYF. In nucleotides, the CDR3 is TGTGCCAGCAGGGACCGGGGTCCGGGGGGAGCGGGAAGCTCCTACGAGCAGTACTTC.

Here the CDR3 DNA reads TGCGCCAGCAGCCACGCGGGAGCCGATACGCAGTATTTT. This encodes CASSHAGADTQYF. The J gene is TRBJ2-3, the V gene TRBV4-3, with 7 bases identical to TRBD2. This CDR3 contains 13 residues. With 3 bases clipped from V and 6 bases from J, the junction kept 3 bases outside the gene matches. Germline V gene data show CDR1 as LGHNA and CDR2 as YSLEER.

This clonotype was observed a few times. In DNA, the CDR3 is TGTGCCAGCAGCCTGACTTCCGGGACTAGCGCTACGAATGAGCAGTTCTTC. Translated: CASSLTSGTSATNEQFF. V is TRBV4-2 and J is TRBJ2-1; 10 nucleotides match TRBD2. The CDR3 covers 17 residues. The germline CDR1 and CDR2 sequences are LGHNA and YNFKEQ. Germline trimming cut 4 bases from V and 7 bases from J; bases unmatched to any gene: 13.

This chain joins TRBV12-3 or TRBV12-4 and TRBJ1-5, with D possibly matching TRBD1 (5 bases). Trimming stripped 6 bases from V and 4 bases from J, with 13 bases between. CDR3 size: 14 residues. CDR3 amino acids: CASSQSWGNQPQHF. In nucleotides, the CDR3 is TGTGCCAGCAGCCAATCTTGGGGGAATCAGCCCCAGCATTTT.

This rearrangement joins TRBV12-5 to TRBJ2-2; the D gene could be TRBD1 or TRBD2 (5 bases each). V lost 5 bases to trimming and J lost 1 base, with 11 bases between them. The CDR3 length is 15 residues. CDR1 LGHNT and CDR2 FRNRAP come from the germline V gene. Here the CDR3 reads CASGPGTENTGELFF. In DNA form, the CDR3 reads TGTGCTAGTGGTCCTGGGACGGAGAACACCGGGGAGCTGTTTTTT.

The CDR3 DNA follows: TGTGCCAGCAGTTACACTAGCGGAAGTTTCGAGCAGTTCTTC. This codes for CASSYTSGSFEQFF. This chain uses TRBV6-5 with TRBJ2-1; 8 positions match TRBD2. CDR1 and CDR2 (germline): MNHEY, SVGAGI. J was trimmed by 10 bases and V by 2 bases; bases with no gene match: 7. The CDR3 totals 14 residues.

This clonotype was observed at least ten times. The gene calls are TRBV7-9 and TRBJ2-5, with D unresolved. The CDR3 is made up of 10 amino acids. V was trimmed by 4 bases and J by 5 bases, leaving 2 bases between them. Germline V gene lookup returns CDR1 SEHNR and CDR2 FQNEAQ (reference sequence). CDR3 sequence reads: CASSYETQYF. DNA of the CDR3: TGTGCCAGCAGCTACGAGACCCAGTACTTC.

The V gene is TRBV7-2, the J gene TRBJ1-5; no reliable D call. Per germline, CDR1 SGHTA and CDR2 FQGNSA. V was trimmed by 2 bases and J by 2 bases, leaving 13 bases between them. CDR3 length: 16 residues. In DNA form, the CDR3 reads TGTGCCAGCAGCTTAAGGGTGTCCGATGGCAATCAGCCCCAGCATTTT. It yields the protein CASSLRVSDGNQPQHF. The full variable domain, rest sourced from reference TRBV7-2 and TRBJ1-5, is GAGVSQSPSNKVTEKGKDVELRCDPISGHTALYWYRQSLGQGLEFLIYFQGNSAPDKSGLPSDRFSAERTGGSVSTLTIQRTQQEDSAVYLCASSLRVSDGNQPQHFGDGTRLSIL.

CDR3 loop: CASSQVNGDVEQFF. The CDR3 DNA is TGTGCCAGCAGCCAAGTAAATGGGGATGTTGAGCAGTTCTTC. This sequence joins TRBV3-1 and TRBJ2-1; no clear D. Germline V lookup: CDR1 LGHDT, CDR2 YNNKEL (reference sequence). Trimming left V 1 base short and J 9 bases short, with 13 bases between. This CDR3 is built from 14 residues.

The sample holds a few counts of this clonotype. V is TRBV3-1 and J is TRBJ1-3; unclear D gene. Germline CDR1 LGHDT, CDR2 YNNKEL (reference sequence). V was shortened by 2 bases and J by 0 bases, with 5 bases between the two germline ends. The CDR3 loop spans 14 amino acids. The CDR3 sequence is CASSQLSSGNTIYF. CDR3 DNA sequence: TGTGCCAGCAGCCAATTGAGCTCTGGAAACACCATATATTTT.

This clonotype came up a few times. This chain links TRBV7-9 with TRBJ2-1; D assignment may be TRBD1 or TRBD2 (5 bases each). The V end was cut by 5 bases, the J end by 5 bases, with 22 bases between. Germline-derived CDR1 and CDR2 are SEHNR and FQNEAQ (reference sequence). CDR3 size: 17 residues. In DNA, the CDR3 is TGTGCCAGCAGCCCGTTAAGTGGGCAGGGAGTCCACAATGAGCAGTTCTTC. It encodes CASSPLSGQGVHNEQFF.

This clonotype was found many times. V and J are TRBV12-3 or TRBV12-4 and TRBJ2-2; TRBD2 aligns across 11 bases. J lost 4 bases, V lost 3 bases, and 4 bases had no gene match. There are 16 residues in the CDR3. CDR3 nucleotide sequence: TGTGCCAGCAGTTTTACTAGCGGGAGTTCCACCGGGGAGCTGTTTTTT. This encodes CASSFTSGSSTGELFF.

This clonotype appeared a few times. This rearrangement joins TRBV6-2 or TRBV6-3 to TRBJ2-3; D remains ambiguous. Germline V gene lookup returns CDR1 MNHEY and CDR2 SVGEGT. The CDR3 has 16 residues. V lost 5 bases and J 4 bases, leaving 19 bases between the germline ends. The CDR3: CASSGLNWVYSDTQYF. CDR3 bases: TGTGCCAGCAGTGGCCTTAATTGGGTCTATTCAGATACGCAGTATTTT.

This clonotype has just a few counts. The chain uses TRBV7-6 and TRBJ2-2; 9 bases line up with TRBD1. J lost 7 bases, V lost 5 bases, and 5 bases had no gene match. Germline V gene sequence: CDR1 SGHVS, CDR2 FNYEAQ. CDR3 length: 14 residues. For the CDR3, the DNA is TGTGCCAGCAGCCGAGACAGGGGGGTCGGGGAGCTGTTTTTT. It specifies CASSRDRGVGELFF.

This clonotype was detected ten times or more. V is TRBV7-2 and J is TRBJ1-6; D gene uncertain. Deletions cut 5 bases from V and 4 bases from J, with 15 bases between. Germline CDR1 reads SGHTA; CDR2 reads FQGNSA. The CDR3 consists of 16 residues. As DNA, the CDR3 is TGTGCCAGCAGCCCGGAAAATGGGTTATATAATTCACCCCTCCACTTT. Residues: CASSPENGLYNSPLHF.

This clonotype was seen repeatedly, ten times or more. In nucleotides, the CDR3 is TGTGCCAGCAGTTTGGGAGCTGGCACCGGGGAGCTGTTTTTT. Protein sequence: CASSLGAGTGELFF. This chain uses TRBV28 with TRBJ2-2, with TRBD2 as a possible D gene (5 bases). The CDR3 is made up of 14 amino acids. Looked up from germline, CDR1 is MDHEN and CDR2 is SYDVKM. The germline V and J ends were trimmed by 3 bases and 4 bases, with 9 bases remaining between them.

The table lists this clonotype with a few counts. This chain links TRBV12-3 or TRBV12-4 with TRBJ2-3; a weak D match, TRBD2 (5 bases). CDR3 length: 16 amino acids. The V end was cut by 6 bases, the J end by 2 bases, with 18 bases between. Here the CDR3 reads CASSPSGHDFTDTQYF. CDR3 coding DNA: TGTGCCAGCAGCCCCAGCGGCCATGATTTCACAGATACGCAGTATTTT.

This clonotype has ten or more counts. The chain combines TRBV6-6 with TRBJ2-2, with 8 bases matching TRBD2. This CDR3 region has 12 residues. Per germline, CDR1 MNHNY and CDR2 SVGAGI (reference sequence). The J segment lost 8 bases and the V segment lost 10 bases, leaving 6 bases of the junction unmatched. This CDR3 is CATRSGTGELFF. The CDR3 nucleotides read TGTGCCACCCGTAGCGGGACTGGGGAGCTGTTTTTT.

The V call is TRBV20-1, the J call TRBJ2-3, with D possibly TRBD1 on 6 matching bases. The CDR3 has 13 residues. Germline CDR1 is DFQATT and CDR2 is SNEGSKA (reference sequence). Trimming took off 4 bases at V and 4 bases at J, with 12 bases between the two ends. The CDR3 DNA reads as TGCAGTGCTAAGCCAGGGGTCCCAGATACGCAGTATTTT. Translating it yields CSAKPGVPDTQYF.

The chain joins TRBV19 to TRBJ2-5; perhaps TRBD1 as D (5 bases). The CDR3 spans 14 residues. Between the trimmed V and J ends, which lost 3 bases and 6 bases, there was a span of 14 bases. CDR1 is LNHDA, CDR2 SQIVND, per germline (reference sequence). This CDR3 is CASSMVTDKKTQYF. The DNA of the CDR3 is TGTGCCAGTAGTATGGTGACGGACAAGAAGACCCAGTACTTC.